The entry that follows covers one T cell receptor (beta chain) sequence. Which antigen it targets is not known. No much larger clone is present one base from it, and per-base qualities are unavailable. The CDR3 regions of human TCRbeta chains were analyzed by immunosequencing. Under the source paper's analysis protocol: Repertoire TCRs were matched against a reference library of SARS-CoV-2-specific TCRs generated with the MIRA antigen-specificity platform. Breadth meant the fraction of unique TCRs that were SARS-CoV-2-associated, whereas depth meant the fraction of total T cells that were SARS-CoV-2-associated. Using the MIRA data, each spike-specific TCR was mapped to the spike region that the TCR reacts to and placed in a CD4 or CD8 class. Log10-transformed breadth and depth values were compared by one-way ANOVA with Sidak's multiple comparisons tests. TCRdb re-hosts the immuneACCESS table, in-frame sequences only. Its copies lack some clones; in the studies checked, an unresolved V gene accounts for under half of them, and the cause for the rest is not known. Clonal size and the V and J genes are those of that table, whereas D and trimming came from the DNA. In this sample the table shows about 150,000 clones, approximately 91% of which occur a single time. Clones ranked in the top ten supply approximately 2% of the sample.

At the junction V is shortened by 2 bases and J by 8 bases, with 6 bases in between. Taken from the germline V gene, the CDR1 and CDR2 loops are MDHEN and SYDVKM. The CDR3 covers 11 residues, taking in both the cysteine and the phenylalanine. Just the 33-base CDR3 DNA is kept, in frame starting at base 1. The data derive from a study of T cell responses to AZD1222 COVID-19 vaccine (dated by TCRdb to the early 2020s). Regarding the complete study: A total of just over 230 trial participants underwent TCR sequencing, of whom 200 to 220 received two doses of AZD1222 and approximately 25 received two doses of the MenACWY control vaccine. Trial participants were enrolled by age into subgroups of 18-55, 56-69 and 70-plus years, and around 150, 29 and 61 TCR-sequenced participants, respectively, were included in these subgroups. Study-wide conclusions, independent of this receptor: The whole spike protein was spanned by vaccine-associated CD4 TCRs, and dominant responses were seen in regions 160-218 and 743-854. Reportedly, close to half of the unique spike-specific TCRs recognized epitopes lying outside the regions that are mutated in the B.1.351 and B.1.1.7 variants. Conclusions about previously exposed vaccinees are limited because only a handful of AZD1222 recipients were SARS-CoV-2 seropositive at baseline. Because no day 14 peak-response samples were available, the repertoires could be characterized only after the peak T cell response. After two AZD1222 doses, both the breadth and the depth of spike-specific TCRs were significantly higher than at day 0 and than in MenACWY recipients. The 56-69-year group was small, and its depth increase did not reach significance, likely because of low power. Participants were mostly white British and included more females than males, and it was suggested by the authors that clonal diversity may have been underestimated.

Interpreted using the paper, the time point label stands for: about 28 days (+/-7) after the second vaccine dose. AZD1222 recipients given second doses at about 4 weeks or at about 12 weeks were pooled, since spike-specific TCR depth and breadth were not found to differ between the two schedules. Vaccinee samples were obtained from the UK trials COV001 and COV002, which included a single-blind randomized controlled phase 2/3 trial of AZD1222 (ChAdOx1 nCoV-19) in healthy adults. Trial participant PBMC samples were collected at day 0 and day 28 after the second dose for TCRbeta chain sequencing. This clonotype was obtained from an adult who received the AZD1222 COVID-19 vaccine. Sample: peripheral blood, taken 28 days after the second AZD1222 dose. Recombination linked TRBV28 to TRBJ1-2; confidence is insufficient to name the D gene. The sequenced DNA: TGTGCCAGCAGTTTAGGAGACGGCTACACCTTC. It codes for CASSLGDGYTF.